The clone carrying this TCR beta chain showed up many times. The antigen remains unidentified. If no ophthalmopathy progression occurred within 18 months, Graves' hyperthyroidism was stable. Each patient was aged 18 to 65 and had newly diagnosed hyperthyroidism of under 2 months' duration. CDR3 length: 15 residues. Germline CDR1 and CDR2: MDHEN and SYDVKM. Trimming left V 2 bases short and J 5 bases short, with 15 bases between. The source of the sample is a study of T cells in Graves' hyperthyroidism and ophthalmopathy. Study-wide points: Most thyroid clonotypes with frequency above 0.001 were detected in blood.

Amplification targeted TCR beta CDR3 regions from RNA transcripts. The HTBI primer set was used in a first-round RT-PCR of the TCR CDR3. TCRdb analysed the multiplex PCR reads with MiXCR anew, one entry per CDR3 protein. The data hold about 540,000 distinct CDR3 sequences, with more than 45% observed a single time. The sample comprised peripheral blood or thyroid tissue (not recorded which). The TCR originated in a woman between 18 and 29 years old with Graves' hyperthyroidism. This chain joins TRBV28 and TRBJ1-2, with a tentative D call TRBD1 (6 bases). CDR3 sequence reads: CASSLGQQQLYGYTF. For the CDR3, the DNA is TGTGCCAGCAGTTTAGGACAGCAACAGCTTTATGGCTACACCTTC.